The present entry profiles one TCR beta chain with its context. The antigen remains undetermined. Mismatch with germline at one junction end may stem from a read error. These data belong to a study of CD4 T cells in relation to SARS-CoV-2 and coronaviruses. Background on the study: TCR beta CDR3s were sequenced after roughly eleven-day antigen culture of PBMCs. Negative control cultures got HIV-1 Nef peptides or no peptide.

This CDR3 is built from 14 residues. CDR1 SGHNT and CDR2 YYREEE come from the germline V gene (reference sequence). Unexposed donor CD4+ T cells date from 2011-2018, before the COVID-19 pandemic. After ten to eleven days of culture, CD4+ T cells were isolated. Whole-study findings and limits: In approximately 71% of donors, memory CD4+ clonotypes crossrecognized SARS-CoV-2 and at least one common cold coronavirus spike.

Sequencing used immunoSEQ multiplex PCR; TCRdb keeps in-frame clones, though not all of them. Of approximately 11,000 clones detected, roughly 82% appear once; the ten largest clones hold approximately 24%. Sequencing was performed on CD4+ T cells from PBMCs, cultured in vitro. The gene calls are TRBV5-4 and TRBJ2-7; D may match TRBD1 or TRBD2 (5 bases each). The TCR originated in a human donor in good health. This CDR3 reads CASSRDHGSSEQYF. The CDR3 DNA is TGTGCCAGCAGCCGGGACCACGGCTCCTCCGAGCAGTACTTC.